This T cell receptor (beta chain) is from a study of cytomegalovirus exposure and HLA in healthy donors. Study-wide results and limits: An ancestry cluster, one associated with Asian ancestry, reportedly showed fewer N-insertions than the 666-donor mean in a later analysis.

Turning to this clone: Its specificity is not known.

Germline CDR1 and CDR2: LNHNV and YYDKDF (reference sequence). The ends lost 4 bases at V and 1 base at J; junction bases unmatched: 5. This CDR3 spans 15 amino acids. Both 60 Vbeta primers and 13 Jbeta primers went into the PCR. Produced via immunoSEQ multiplex PCR; TCRdb's table is partial and in-frame only. The data contain under 150,000 clones, about 82% of them singletons. The source of this sequence is a boy younger than 18 in good health and CMV-seronegative. The chain carries TRBV15 and TRBJ2-7; 9 positions match TRBD2. Source material: PBMCs. The DNA of the CDR3 is TGTGCCACCAGCAAAGGTCTAGCGGGATCCTACGAGCAGTACTTC. The encoded protein is CATSKGLAGSYEQYF.